The 10 T cell receptor beta chains below all came from one sample that was sequenced in a study of T cells in Graves' hyperthyroidism and ophthalmopathy. TCR beta CDR3 region amplification was performed from RNA transcripts. Carried out on the TCR CDR3, a first-round RT-PCR used the HTBI primer set. TCRdb independently ran MiXCR on the multiplex PCR reads; one entry per CDR3 protein. The table shows about half a million distinct CDR3 sequences, with about 20% occurring only once. Input material: blood. Every receptor here comes from a woman aged 70 to 79 with Graves' ophthalmopathy.

This clonotype was recorded at least ten times. The CDR3, as DNA: TGTGCCAGTAGCCCTGACAGGGGAGGCGGAGATACGCAGTATTTT. As protein: CASSPDRGGGDTQYF. The chain recombines TRBV19 with TRBJ2-3, with TRBD1 matching 8 bases. The CDR3 runs to 15 residues. With 6 bases clipped from V and 5 bases from J, the junction kept 10 bases outside the gene matches. Germline CDR1 reads LNHDA; CDR2 reads SQIVND (reference sequence).

This clonotype was detected only a few times. The chain links TRBV30 to TRBJ1-1, with D uncertain. Trimming left V 2 bases short and J 5 bases short, with 21 bases between. Germline-derived CDR1 and CDR2 are GTSNPN and SVGIG (reference sequence). The CDR3 has 16 amino acids. CDR3 DNA sequence: TGTGCCTGGAGTTGGAGTGGGAGCGACATAGGGACTGAAGCTTTCTTT. Translated: CAWSWSGSDIGTEAFF.

This chain joins TRBV4-1 and TRBJ2-3; 13 bases fit TRBD2. From germline, CDR1 is MGHRA and CDR2 YSYEKL. Trimming took 5 bases from V and 5 from J; bases not matched to a gene: 4. The CDR3 is made up of 15 amino acids. CDR3 protein: CASSWTSGRQDTQYF. As DNA, the CDR3 is TGCGCCAGCAGCTGGACTAGCGGGAGACAAGATACGCAGTATTTT.

This clonotype was observed a handful of times. This chain links TRBV7-8 with TRBJ1-1, with D unresolved. Trimming removed 1 base from V and 11 bases from J, with 8 bases in between. This CDR3 region has 11 residues. Germline V gene sequence: CDR1 SGHVS, CDR2 FQNEAQ. The CDR3 DNA sequence: TGTGCCAGCAGCTTAGGGCGGGCGGCTTTCTTT. Protein sequence: CASSLGRAAFF.

This clonotype has more than one count but fewer than ten. The genes are TRBV6-1 and TRBJ2-5; D remains ambiguous. The CDR3 totals 11 residues. V dropped 7 bases and J dropped 5 bases, with 8 bases sitting between them. Germline V lookup: CDR1 MNHNS, CDR2 SASEGT. The CDR3 region is CASTLRETQYF. The CDR3 coding sequence is TGTGCCAGCACCCTAAGGGAGACCCAGTACTTC.

There are many counts of this clonotype. The chain links TRBV3-1 to TRBJ2-7, with a possible D match to TRBD1 (6 bases). Germline values: CDR1 LGHDT, CDR2 YNNKEL (reference sequence). V gave up 0 bases and J gave up 3 bases, with 9 bases separating them. The length of the CDR3 is 14 residues. CDR3 region: CASSQDNRDYEQYF. In nucleotides, the CDR3 is TGTGCCAGCAGCCAAGATAACAGGGACTACGAGCAGTACTTC.

The chain uses TRBV24-1 and TRBJ2-7; D is unresolved. The CDR3 totals 13 residues. The V gene's germline CDR1 is KGHDR and CDR2 SFDVKD. Trimming pared 4 bases from V and 2 bases from J, leaving 8 bases between. The CDR3 reads CATSEFGTYEQYF. CDR3 DNA: TGTGCCACCAGTGAATTCGGTACCTACGAGCAGTACTTC.

The chain employs TRBV3-1 and TRBJ2-2; 8 bases align to TRBD2. CDR1 is LGHDT, CDR2 YNNKEL, per germline (reference sequence). Trimming cost V 3 bases and J 5 bases; bases outside gene matches: 14. This CDR3 spans 18 amino acids. The CDR3 nucleotides are TGTGCCAGCAGCCAGATCTGGGTTAGCGGGATAGGAACCGGGGAGCTGTTTTTT. It specifies CASSQIWVSGIGTGELFF.

This clonotype was seen a few times. The rearrangement uses TRBV3-1 and TRBJ2-7; D gene uncertain. The germline gives CDR1 LGHDT, CDR2 YNNKEL (reference sequence). Trimming took 1 base from V and 3 from J, leaving 13 bases between them. This CDR3 is 15 amino acids long. The CDR3 spells CASSQAVAVGYEQYF. CDR3 sequence (DNA): TGTGCCAGCAGCCAAGCGGTAGCAGTGGGCTACGAGCAGTACTTC.

DNA for the CDR3: TGTGCCAGCAGTGAGGGGACTAGCGGGACGGGGGAGCAGTTCTTC. It translates to CASSEGTSGTGEQFF. The chain couples TRBV6-1 to TRBJ2-1; 13 bases align to TRBD2. Germline assignment: CDR1 MNHNS and CDR2 SASEGT. Unmatched junction bases numbered 6, after V lost 3 bases and J lost 10 bases. This CDR3 region has 15 residues.